This passage covers 14 T cell receptor beta chains from one sample sequenced in a study of technical replicates of blood from a few donors. Generated by immunoSEQ multiplex PCR, the TCRdb table keeps only in-frame clones and is missing some. The sample has approximately 79,000 clones, around 97% seen once; the top ten hold under 0.3%. The sample was T cells isolated from PBMCs. These receptors all come from a human donor in good health.

The genes are TRBV25-1 and TRBJ1-1; 11 bases are shared with TRBD1. Germline V gene lookup returns CDR1 MGHDK and CDR2 SYGVNS. The J segment lost 7 bases and the V segment lost 7 bases, leaving 8 bases of the junction unmatched. There are 14 residues in the CDR3. The CDR3 region has the DNA TGTGCCAGCACTCGGACAGGGGGCGAGTTTGAAGCTTTCTTT. This codes for CASTRTGGEFEAFF.

V and J are TRBV11-3 and TRBJ2-3, with a tentative D call TRBD2 (5 bases). The CDR3 has 17 amino acids. The V and J ends lost 4 bases and 0 bases respectively, with 17 bases between them. CDR1 SGHNT and CDR2 YENEEA come from the germline V gene. CDR3 region: CASSSPNGRGSTDTQYF. DNA of the CDR3: TGTGCCAGCAGCTCCCCGAATGGCCGAGGGAGCACAGATACGCAGTATTTT.

The chain uses TRBV20-1 and TRBJ1-1; D is perhaps TRBD1 (5 bases). CDR3 length equals 11 residues. The V gene lost 3 bases and the J gene lost 8 bases, with 10 bases spanning the gap. From germline, CDR1 is DFQATT and CDR2 SNEGSKA (reference sequence). The CDR3 region has the DNA TGCAGTGCTAGTAAAAACAGGGAAGCTTTCTTT. Residues: CSASKNREAFF.

V gene TRBV7-2 combines with J gene TRBJ2-1; TRBD2 agrees at 9 bases. The CDR3 consists of 16 residues. The trim removed 0 bases at V and 6 bases at J, leaving 6 bases unmatched. Germline assignment: CDR1 SGHTA and CDR2 FQGNSA. The CDR3 here is CASSLAASGTSNEQFF. CDR3 sequence (DNA): TGTGCCAGCAGCTTAGCGGCTAGCGGGACGTCCAATGAGCAGTTCTTC.

J is TRBJ2-7 and V is TRBV5-1, with 9 bases fitting TRBD1. The CDR3 consists of 15 residues. With V trimmed by 4 bases and J by 2 bases, 7 bases remained unmatched. From germline, CDR1 is SGHRS and CDR2 YFSETQ. The CDR3 DNA reads TGCGCCAGCAGCCGTACCGGGACAGGGACCTACGAGCAGTACTTC. Translation gives CASSRTGTGTYEQYF.

V usage is TRBV11-3 and J usage is TRBJ1-1; the match to TRBD1 covers 7 bases. V was pared by 2 bases and J by 6 bases, with 3 bases of the junction left unmatched. CDR3 length: 13 amino acids. Germline assignment: CDR1 SGHNT and CDR2 YENEEA. DNA for the CDR3: TGTGCCAGCAGCTTAATGCAGGGGGCTGAAGCTTTCTTT. Its protein product is CASSLMQGAEAFF.

This clone has more than one count but fewer than ten. This rearrangement joins TRBV30 to TRBJ2-2, with 11 bases aligning to TRBD2. This CDR3 has 13 residues. CDR1 and CDR2 (germline): GTSNPN, SVGIG (reference sequence). J gave up 7 bases and V 4 bases, and 2 bases lay outside the gene matches. The CDR3 DNA follows: TGTGCCTGGACTAGCGGGAGGTACGGGGAGCTGTTTTTT. It is translated as CAWTSGRYGELFF.

This chain links TRBV19 with TRBJ1-1, with 7 bases fitting TRBD1. V was pared by 7 bases and J by 5 bases, with 7 bases of the junction left unmatched. Germline assignment: CDR1 LNHDA and CDR2 SQIVND (reference sequence). The CDR3 covers 13 residues. The CDR3 DNA reads as TGTGCCAGTACGGGCAGGGGGTTGACTGAAGCTTTCTTT. Residues: CASTGRGLTEAFF.

The chain carries TRBV5-1 and TRBJ2-7; 10 positions agree with TRBD2. CDR3 length equals 14 residues. J gave up 3 bases and V 4 bases, and 4 bases lay outside the gene matches. Germline CDR1 reads SGHRS; CDR2 reads YFSETQ. CDR3 region: CASSPGTSVYEQYF. CDR3 coding DNA: TGCGCCAGCAGCCCCGGGACTAGCGTCTACGAGCAGTACTTC. The full variable domain, its missing parts supplied by reference TRBV5-1 and TRBJ2-7, is KAGVTQTPRYLIKTRGQQVTLSCSPISGHRSVSWYQQTPGQGLQFLFEYFSETQRNKGNFPGRFSGRQFSNSRSEMNVSTLELGDSALYLCASSPGTSVYEQYFGPGTRLTVT.

This clone has only one observation. This chain links TRBV4-3 with TRBJ2-1; 11 positions match TRBD2. The V and J ends lost 3 bases and 7 bases, in that order; junction bases with no gene match: 11. The CDR3 runs 17 residues. Germline CDR1 and CDR2: LGHNA and YSLEER. DNA for the CDR3: TGCGCCAGCAGCCACCATAGCGGGAGGGCCGTGACGAATGAGCAGTTCTTC. Its translation is CASSHHSGRAVTNEQFF.

J is TRBJ2-1 and V is TRBV7-3; 12 bases align to TRBD2. The germline V gene encodes CDR1 SGHTA and CDR2 FQGTGA. CDR3 length: 18 residues. Unmatched junction bases numbered 8, after V lost 5 bases and J lost 0 bases. CDR3 sequence reads: CASSALAGGPNSYNEQFF. The CDR3, as DNA: TGTGCCAGCAGCGCCCTAGCGGGAGGGCCAAACTCCTACAATGAGCAGTTCTTC.

The chain recombines TRBV9 with TRBJ2-7; TRBD1 might be the D (5 bases). Germline V gene lookup returns CDR1 SGDLS and CDR2 YYNGEE. The CDR3 covers 15 residues. The V end lost 4 bases, the J end lost 4 bases, and 18 bases lay between the germline ends. CDR3 sequence (DNA): TGTGCCAGCAGCTTAACGTCCAGGGTTTCGTACGAGCAGTACTTC. Translation: CASSLTSRVSYEQYF.

This chain connects TRBV7-9 to TRBJ2-7; a weak D match, TRBD2 (6 bases). This CDR3 has 15 residues. Germline CDR1 SEHNR, CDR2 FQNEAQ (reference sequence). V shed 1 base and J shed 9 bases, with 19 bases lying between them. The CDR3 nucleotides are TGTGCCAGCAGCTTAGTCCAGGGAGGTCAAGTGGGGCAGTACTTC. It specifies CASSLVQGGQVGQYF. The full variable domain, its missing parts supplied by reference TRBV7-9 and TRBJ2-7, is DTGVSQNPRHKITKRGQNVTFRCDPISEHNRLYWYRQTLGQGPEFLTYFQNEAQLEKSRLLSDRFSAERPKGSFSTLEIQRTEQGDSAMYLCASSLVQGGQVGQYFGPGTRLTVT.

The J gene is TRBJ1-1, the V gene TRBV10-3, with D possibly matching TRBD1 (5 bases). V was cut by 1 base and J by 8 bases, with 11 bases left in between. In germline, CDR1 is ENHRY, CDR2 SYGVKD. The CDR3 sequence is 13 residues long. The CDR3 region is CAISELRGKEAFF. The CDR3, as DNA: TGTGCCATCAGTGAGTTAAGGGGAAAAGAAGCTTTCTTT.